These 20 T cell receptor beta chains share one sample of origin, sequenced in a study of blood T cell repertoires in COVID-19. The assay was immunoSEQ multiplex PCR, and TCRdb's table has in-frame clones only and misses some. The table lists about 230,000 clones, roughly four fifths of them singletons. Specimen: peripheral blood. The receptor set was obtained from a man aged 50-59 years with active or convalescent COVID-19.

The rearrangement joins TRBV11-2 to TRBJ2-7; D is possibly TRBD1 (5 bases). Per the germline V gene, CDR1 is SGHAT and CDR2 is FQNNGV. The V gene lost 4 bases and the J gene lost 6 bases, with 19 bases spanning the gap. The CDR3 length is 15 residues. DNA of the CDR3: TGTGCCAGCAGCTCTCTTCAGGGCAGGGCCCCCGAGCAGTACTTC. Translating it yields CASSSLQGRAPEQYF.

In DNA, the CDR3 is TGTGCCAGCAGTTTAAAGGGGGTTAGCAATCAGCCCCAGCATTTT. Translated, it gives CASSLKGVSNQPQHF. The V call is TRBV28, the J call TRBJ1-5; D may be TRBD1 (6 bases). The germline CDR1 and CDR2 sequences are MDHEN and SYDVKM. V shed 2 bases and J shed 0 bases, with 8 bases lying between them. The CDR3 spans 15 residues.

J is TRBJ2-7 and V is TRBV6-1; 9 bases match TRBD1. Germline V gives CDR1 MNHNS, CDR2 SASEGT. After removal of 2 bases from V and 4 bases from J, the junction contained 12 bases not matched to a gene. The CDR3 extends over 17 amino acids. CDR3 residues: CASSERRTGTGFYEQYF. In DNA form, the CDR3 reads TGTGCCAGCAGTGAAAGACGTACCGGGACAGGGTTTTACGAGCAGTACTTC.

The rearrangement uses TRBV19 and TRBJ1-5; D is perhaps TRBD1 (5 bases). V was pared by 10 bases and J by 5 bases, with 15 bases between. CDR3 size: 13 residues. Per the germline V gene, CDR1 is LNHDA and CDR2 is SQIVND (reference sequence). CDR3 in amino acids: CATSGGTYQPQHF. The CDR3 region has the DNA TGTGCCACATCGGGGGGGACTTATCAGCCCCAGCATTTT.

This clone showed up just once. This chain connects TRBV12-3 or TRBV12-4 to TRBJ1-1, with a possible D match to TRBD1 (6 bases). This CDR3 comprises 13 residues. Trimming shortened V by 4 bases and J by 4 bases, and 10 bases separated the two germline ends. In DNA, the CDR3 is TGTGCCAGCAGTTCTAGGGGGGGCACTGAAGCTTTCTTT. Translated: CASSSRGGTEAFF.

The V call is TRBV9, the J call TRBJ2-1; 9 nucleotides match TRBD2. There are 17 residues in the CDR3. Germline V gives CDR1 SGDLS, CDR2 YYNGEE. V lost 3 bases and J lost 8; bases outside the gene matches: 15. CDR3 region: CASSASYRSGGRDEQFF. CDR3 DNA sequence: TGTGCCAGCAGCGCCTCCTATAGAAGCGGGGGGAGGGATGAGCAGTTCTTC.

The chain joins TRBV7-4 to TRBJ1-2, with TRBD1 matching 11 bases. Germline V gene lookup returns CDR1 SGHVT and CDR2 SQSDAQ. CDR3 length equals 15 residues. V lost 5 bases to trimming and J lost 4 bases; unmatched junction nucleotides: 6. DNA of the CDR3: TGTGCCAGCAGCATCCCGGGACAGGGGGGCTATGGCTACACCTTC. Protein: CASSIPGQGGYGYTF.

The chain has TRBV6-5 and TRBJ2-7; possibly TRBD2 for D (6 bases). The CDR3 extends over 15 amino acids. V gave up 1 base and J gave up 3 bases, with 13 bases separating them. Looked up from germline, CDR1 is MNHEY and CDR2 is SVGAGI. DNA for the CDR3: TGTGCCAGCAGTTACTTGGGCGGGGTGGGCTACGAGCAGTACTTC. It is translated as CASSYLGGVGYEQYF.

This chain connects TRBV30 to TRBJ2-3; 9 bases line up with TRBD1. This CDR3 region has 13 residues. CDR1 and CDR2 (germline): GTSNPN, SVGIG (reference sequence). Unmatched junction bases numbered 6, after V lost 2 bases and J lost 9 bases. The CDR3 sequence: CAWSPRQGDTQYF. The CDR3 DNA is TGTGCCTGGAGTCCCCGACAGGGGGACACGCAGTATTTT.

This chain uses TRBV7-9 with TRBJ2-7, with 10 bases aligning to TRBD1. After removal of 4 bases from V and 7 bases from J, the junction contained 4 bases not matched to a gene. CDR1 and CDR2 from the germline V gene are SEHNR and FQNEAQ (reference sequence). The CDR3 covers 13 residues. This chain's CDR3 is CASSWGQGQEQYF. The CDR3 bases are TGTGCCAGCAGCTGGGGACAGGGGCAGGAGCAGTACTTC.

The chain has TRBV12-2 and TRBJ1-3; the table's D call, TRBD1, has no DNA check behind it. TRBV12-2 is flagged as a pseudogene. The CDR3 is 16 residues long. The CDR3 coding sequence is TGTGCAAGTCGCCCTCGAACAGATTACTCTGGAAACACCATATATTTT. Translating it yields CASRPRTDYSGNTIYF.

The V and J genes are TRBV21-1 and TRBJ1-2; the table gives TRBD1 as D, unverified against the DNA. TRBV21-1 is given as a pseudogene. CDR3 size: 17 residues. Written as DNA, the CDR3 is TGTGCCAGCAGCAAAACCCCGGGCAGGGGGCAATACTATGGCTACACCTTC. It codes for CASSKTPGRGQYYGYTF.

This clone was seen a handful of times. The chain joins TRBV6-2 or TRBV6-3 to TRBJ2-3; D might be TRBD2 (7 bases). Germline V gene data show CDR1 as MNHEY and CDR2 as SVGEGT. The V gene lost 2 bases and the J gene lost 6 bases, with 15 bases spanning the gap. The CDR3 is 15 residues long. The DNA for the CDR3 is TGTGCCAGCAGTTACGGCGTGGGGGGGGCCGATACGCAGTATTTT. Translated, it gives CASSYGVGGADTQYF.

This clone was found a few times. V and J are TRBV5-4 and TRBJ1-1; perhaps TRBD1 as D (5 bases). From germline, CDR1 is SGHNT and CDR2 YYREEE (reference sequence). With 3 bases removed from V and 3 bases from J, the gap between germline ends came to 12 bases. The CDR3 totals 14 residues. CDR3 sequence (DNA): TGTGCCAGCAGCTGGGGGACTGCTTACACTGAAGCTTTCTTT. It encodes CASSWGTAYTEAFF.

This chain joins TRBV6-5 and TRBJ2-3, with 8 bases that match TRBD1. Germline V CDR1 and CDR2: MNHEY, SVGAGI. V trimming: 0 bases; J trimming: 0 bases; junction bases outside the gene matches: 2. The CDR3 is made up of 16 amino acids. The CDR3 spells CASSYSRQGSTDTQYF. In DNA form, the CDR3 reads TGTGCCAGCAGTTACTCGAGACAGGGGAGCACAGATACGCAGTATTTT.

The chain recombines TRBV9 with TRBJ2-7, with 7 bases aligning to TRBD1. This CDR3 region has 14 residues. From germline, CDR1 is SGDLS and CDR2 YYNGEE. With 4 bases clipped from V and 2 bases from J, the junction kept 6 bases outside the gene matches. CDR3 amino acids: CASSPAGTAYEQYF. The CDR3 nucleotides are TGTGCCAGCAGCCCGGCCGGGACAGCCTACGAGCAGTACTTC.

This chain uses TRBV7-2 with TRBJ1-6; D is unclear. The CDR3 is 13 residues long. Germline CDR1 and CDR2: SGHTA and FQGNSA. Trimming cost V 6 bases and J 7 bases, with 10 bases left between them. The CDR3 nucleotides read TGTGCCAGCAGTTCCCACATGAATTCACCCCTCCACTTT. As protein: CASSSHMNSPLHF. Full variable domain (outside the CDR3, taken from reference TRBV7-2 and TRBJ1-6): GAGVSQSPSNKVTEKGKDVELRCDPISGHTALYWYRQSLGQGLEFLIYFQGNSAPDKSGLPSDRFSAERTGGSVSTLTIQRTQQEDSAVYLCASSSHMNSPLHFGNGTRLTVT.

The rearrangement links TRBV25-1 to TRBJ1-6; TRBD1 aligns across 8 bases. Germline V gene data show CDR1 as MGHDK and CDR2 as SYGVNS. The CDR3 contains 16 residues. Trimming cost V 5 bases and J 7 bases; bases outside gene matches: 10. CDR3 amino acids: CASSIQGGVGNSPLHF. The CDR3 DNA sequence: TGTGCCAGCAGTATACAGGGGGGGGTTGGCAATTCACCCCTCCACTTT.

The gene calls are TRBV30 and TRBJ2-5; tentative D call: TRBD1 (5 bases). The V end was cut by 0 bases, the J end by 5 bases, with 16 bases between. The CDR3 is made up of 15 amino acids. CDR1 is GTSNPN, CDR2 SVGIG, per germline (reference sequence). CDR3 in amino acids: CAWSVGSGWVETQYF. CDR3 DNA: TGTGCCTGGAGTGTGGGGTCAGGGTGGGTGGAGACCCAGTACTTC.

CDR3 protein: CASGLVVGGAGGNTIYF. The CDR3 coding sequence is TGTGCTAGTGGTTTGGTAGTGGGGGGGGCAGGTGGAAACACCATATATTTT. J is TRBJ1-3 and V is TRBV12-5, with D perhaps TRBD1 (6 bases). CDR1 LGHNT and CDR2 FRNRAP come from the germline V gene. This CDR3 is built from 17 residues. Trimming stripped 0 bases from V and 3 bases from J, with 15 bases between. The variable domain in full, completed from reference TRBV12-5 and TRBJ1-3, reads DARVTQTPRHKVTEMGQEVTMRCQPILGHNTVFWYRQTMMQGLELLAYFRNRAPLDDSGMPKDRFSAEMPDATLATLKIQPSEPRDSAVYFCASGLVVGGAGGNTIYFGEGSWLTVV.